This T cell receptor beta chain was recorded in a study of blood T cell repertoires in COVID-19. Background on the study: PBMCs, B-cell-depleted T cells, or T cells provided the cDNA or gDNA that made up the material.

There are a few counts of this clone. The CDR3 has 16 residues. Germline V gives CDR1 ENHRY, CDR2 SYGVKD. The trim removed 3 bases at V and 4 bases at J, leaving 8 bases unmatched. Clones were read by immunoSEQ multiplex PCR, and TCRdb kept only the in-frame ones, dropping some. The sample includes 200,000 to 250,000 clones, about three quarters of them seen just once. The genes are TRBV10-3 and TRBJ2-2; 7 bases align to TRBD2. The sequencing input was peripheral blood. This sequence originates from a woman in her 70s with acute or convalescent COVID-19. The CDR3 bases are TGTGCCATCAGTGATTCGGTCGGGAGGAGCACCGGGGAGCTGTTTTTT. It translates to CAISDSVGRSTGELFF.